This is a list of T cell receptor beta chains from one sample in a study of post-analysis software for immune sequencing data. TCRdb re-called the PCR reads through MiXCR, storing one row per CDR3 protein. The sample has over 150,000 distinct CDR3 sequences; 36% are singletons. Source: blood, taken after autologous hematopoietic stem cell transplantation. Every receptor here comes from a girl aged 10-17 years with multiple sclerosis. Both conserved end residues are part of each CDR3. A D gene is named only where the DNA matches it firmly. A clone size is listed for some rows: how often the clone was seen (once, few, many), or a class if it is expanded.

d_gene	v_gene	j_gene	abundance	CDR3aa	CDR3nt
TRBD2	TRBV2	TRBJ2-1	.	CASSNLGLAGELSYNEQFF	TGTGCCAGCAGCAACCTGGGACTAGCGGGAGAGCTATCCTACAATGAGCAGTTCTTC
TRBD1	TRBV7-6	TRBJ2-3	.	CASSPDRDRGYTQYF	TGTGCCAGCAGCCCCGACCGGGACAGGGGGTATACGCAGTATTTT
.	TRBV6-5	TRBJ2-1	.	CASSLLSPSSHYNEQFF	TGTGCCAGCAGTTTGCTCTCCCCCAGCTCTCATTACAATGAGCAGTTCTTC
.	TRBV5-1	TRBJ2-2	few	CASSLDPLNTGELFF	TGCGCCAGCAGCTTGGACCCGTTGAACACCGGGGAGCTGTTTTTT
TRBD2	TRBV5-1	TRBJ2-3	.	CASSCGVLDGDSGRTDTQYF	TGCGCCAGCAGCTGTGGGGTATTGGATGGGGACAGCGGGAGGACAGATACGCAGTATTTT
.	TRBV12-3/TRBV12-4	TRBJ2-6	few	CASTLTTTSPGLQPGANVLTF	TGTGCCAGCACTTTGACAACCACCTCTCCGGGACTCCAACCAGGGGCCAACGTCCTGACTTTC
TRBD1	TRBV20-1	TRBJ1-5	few	CSASSTGTGINQPQHF	TGCAGTGCTTCCTCTACCGGGACAGGGATAAATCAGCCCCAGCATTTT
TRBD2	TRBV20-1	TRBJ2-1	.	CSASAVLAGNNEQFF	TGCAGTGCTAGCGCGGTCCTAGCGGGGAATAATGAGCAGTTCTTC
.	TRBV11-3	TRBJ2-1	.	CASSGRDRNYNEQFF	TGTGCCAGCAGCGGAAGAGACAGGAACTACAATGAGCAGTTCTTC
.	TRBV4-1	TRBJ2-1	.	CANSQEELAFYNEQFF	TGCGCCAACAGCCAAGAGGAACTAGCCTTCTACAATGAGCAGTTCTTC
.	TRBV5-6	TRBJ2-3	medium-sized	CASSPGPGTDTQYF	TGTGCCAGCAGCCCCGGGCCCGGGACAGATACGCAGTATTTT
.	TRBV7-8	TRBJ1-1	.	CASSPGHPNSEAFF	TGTGCCAGCAGCCCGGGACACCCGAACTCTGAAGCTTTCTTT
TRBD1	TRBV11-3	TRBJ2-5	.	CASSKQGAKETQYF	TGTGCCAGCAGCAAACAGGGGGCCAAAGAGACCCAGTACTTC
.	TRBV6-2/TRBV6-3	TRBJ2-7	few	CASSYSRVSYEQYF	TGTGCCAGCAGTTACTCTAGGGTCTCCTACGAGCAGTACTTC
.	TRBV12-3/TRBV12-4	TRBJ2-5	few	CASSLSGSPYF	TGTGCCAGCAGTTTGTCAGGGTCGCCGTACTTC
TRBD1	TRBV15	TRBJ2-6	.	CATSRDLAPTGGDYSGANVLTF	TGTGCCACCAGCAGAGATCTTGCCCCTACAGGGGGCGATTATTCCGGGGCCAACGTCCTGACTTTC
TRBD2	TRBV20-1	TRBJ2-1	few	CSADTSGRTGSYNEQFF	TGCAGTGCTGACACTAGCGGGAGGACCGGTTCCTACAATGAGCAGTTCTTC
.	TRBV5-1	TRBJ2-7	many	CASSFHVSYEQYF	TGCGCCAGCAGCTTCCATGTATCCTACGAGCAGTACTTC
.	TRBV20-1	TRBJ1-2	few	CSASAVGYTF	TGCAGTGCTAGCGCAGTTGGCTACACCTTC
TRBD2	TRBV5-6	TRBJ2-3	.	CASTRRGATTDTQYF	TGTGCCAGTACTCGGCGGGGGGCCACCACAGATACGCAGTATTTT
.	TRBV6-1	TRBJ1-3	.	CASSGRLGRPGRSGNTIYF	TGTGCCAGCAGTGGCCGCCTTGGACGCCCTGGAAGATCTGGAAACACCATATATTTT
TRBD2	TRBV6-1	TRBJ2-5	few	CASSGGAGDIETQYF	TGTGCCAGCAGTGGAGGGGCGGGAGACATAGAGACCCAGTACTTC
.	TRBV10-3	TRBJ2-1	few	CAIRGPGGEQFF	TGTGCCATCAGGGGACCTGGTGGTGAGCAGTTCTTC
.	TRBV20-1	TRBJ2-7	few	CSARDAAKANNEQYF	TGCAGTGCTAGAGATGCGGCTAAGGCTAATAATGAGCAGTACTTC
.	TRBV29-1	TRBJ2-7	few	CSFWTIPNEQYF	TGCAGCTTTTGGACTATTCCTAACGAGCAGTACTTC
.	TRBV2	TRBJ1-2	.	CASSESGRSDGYTF	TGTGCCAGCAGTGAATCGGGCAGGTCTGATGGCTACACCTTC